The sequence of this TCR beta chain was determined in a study of spatial heterogeneity in lung cancer. The wider study: Combinations of a unique TCR and a UMI were tallied in raw reads, and on average each appeared more than ten times.

Study outcomes and limitations: The number of expanded tumor alpha and beta chains correlated with mutation number.

A note on this clonotype: The antigen remains undetermined.

Time point indicated: sample taken at primary tumor resection. Untreated early-stage non-small cell lung cancer patients, approximately 76 in total, were the donors. Unsorted tumor, nontumor lung tissue or cryopreserved PBMC supplied the whole RNA. Each TCR cDNA molecule bore a unique molecular identifier. TCRdb reprocessed the 5' RACE reads via MiXCR and lists one record per CDR3 protein. The top ten clones hold 7.5% to 9% of a sample with 20,000 to 30,000 distinct CDR3 sequences, roughly 9% of them seen once. The TCR sequence derives from a male donor with early-stage non-small cell lung cancer. Material: lung tumor tissue, obtained at surgery.

The CDR3 region is CASKGTGDEKLFF. CDR3 sequence (DNA): TGTGCCAGCAAAGGGACAGGGGATGAAAAACTGTTTTTT. V gene TRBV3-1 combines with J gene TRBJ1-4; 10 bases match TRBD1. Germline-derived CDR1 and CDR2 are LGHDT and YNNKEL (reference sequence). With V trimmed by 7 bases and J by 6 bases, 2 bases remained unmatched. CDR3 size: 13 residues. Filled out from reference TRBV3-1 and TRBJ1-4, the complete variable domain reads DTAVSQTPKYLVTQMGNDKSIKCEQNLGHDTMYWYKQDSKKFLKIMFSYNNKELIINETVPNRFSPKSPDKAHLNLHINSLELGDSAVYFCASKGTGDEKLFFGSGTQLSVL.